Following are 14 T cell receptor beta chains from one sample sequenced in a study of tumor-infiltrating lymphocytes in primary liver carcinoma. Germline DNA was also extracted, and blood RNA was taken from unsorted whole blood. Using a constant-region primer together with ProtoScript II reverse transcriptase, TCR beta cDNA was made from approximately 500 ng of total RNA. Amplification in three nested multiplex PCR rounds with slightly modified ARM-PCR gave rise to TCR beta libraries. The study ran its first two PCR rounds for roughly 11 cycles each, using TRBV1-TRBV30 forward primers and a C-beta reverse primer. From the multiplex PCR reads, TCRdb called clonotypes with MiXCR, one entry per CDR3 protein. The sample holds fewer than 350,000 distinct CDR3 sequences, 55% to 65% seen once. The sequenced sample was peripheral blood. Receptors originate from a man in his forties with primary liver carcinoma and hepatitis B virus infection.

This sequence joins TRBV5-1 and TRBJ2-5; TRBD1 matches 7 bases. J was trimmed by 4 bases and V by 7 bases; bases with no gene match: 7. CDR1 is SGHRS, CDR2 YFSETQ, per germline. This CDR3 spans 13 amino acids. The CDR3 protein is CASGQGVPETQYF. For the CDR3, the DNA is TGCGCCAGCGGGCAGGGGGTGCCAGAGACCCAGTACTTC.

Notes on this clonotype: Since a much larger clone is just one base distant, this may be a read error. This chain uses TRBV6-5 with TRBJ1-1; 7 bases are a match to TRBD1. The CDR3 is made up of 15 amino acids. Germline V gives CDR1 MNHEY, CDR2 SVGAGI. The CDR3 protein is CVSRGGGNLNTEAFF. CDR3 nucleotides: TGTGTCAGCAGGGGGGGGGGCAACCTGAACACTGAAGCTTTCTTT.

For this clonotype: Likely a read error: the CDR3 ends without its conserved phenylalanine or tryptophan. The chain recombines TRBV14 with TRBJ2-3; D gene uncertain. The CDR3 is 13 residues long. CDR1 and CDR2 (germline): SGHDN, FVKESK. The CDR3 DNA sequence: TGTTCCAGCAGCCGAGGATACACGGATACGCAGTATTTA. This encodes CSSSRGYTDTQYL.

This clonotype came up many times. The V gene is TRBV6-1, the J gene TRBJ1-2; D may be TRBD1 (5 bases). V shed 6 bases and J shed 6 bases, with 14 bases lying between them. This CDR3 has 13 amino acids. Germline V gives CDR1 MNHNS, CDR2 SASEGT. The CDR3 here is CASRMGLQNGYTF. The CDR3 DNA reads as TGTGCCAGCAGGATGGGGCTTCAAAATGGCTACACCTTC.

Note on this clonotype: One junction end disagrees with the germline gene, perhaps due to a read error. The V gene is TRBV11-1, the J gene TRBJ2-1, with 7 positions matching TRBD2. The CDR3 has 17 residues. CDR1 and CDR2 (germline): SGHAT, FQDESV (reference sequence). The CDR3 DNA is TGTGCCAGCAGCTTACGGGACGGGAGACTAGCCGGGAATGAGCGGTTCTTC. Its protein product is CASSLRDGRLAGNERFF.

Worth noting for this clonotype: This clone may be a read error of a much larger clone one base away. J is TRBJ2-7 and V is TRBV10-3; D remains unclear. The CDR3 is made up of 14 amino acids. Germline V CDR1 and CDR2: ENHRY, SYGVKD. This CDR3 reads CAISKTGSAYEQCF. The CDR3 bases are TGTGCCATCAGTAAGACTGGGTCTGCGTACGAGCAGTGCTTC.

Regarding this clonotype: This sequence may be a read error, since a much larger clone differs from it by one base. The chain joins TRBV4-3 to TRBJ1-1; 8 nucleotides agree with TRBD1. Per the germline V gene, CDR1 is LGHNA and CDR2 is YSLEER. The CDR3 is 17 amino acids. This CDR3 reads CASSQDGSGGVGTGAFF. CDR3 sequence (DNA): TGCGCCAGCAGCCAAGATGGATCAGGGGGCGTGGGTACTGGAGCTTTCTTT.

V gene TRBV10-3 combines with J gene TRBJ2-1; tentatively, D is TRBD2 (5 bases). The CDR3 contains 14 residues. Germline-derived CDR1 and CDR2 are ENHRY and SYGVKD. Deletions cut 2 bases from V and 0 bases from J, with 5 bases between. The CDR3 spells CAISETSSYNEQFF. As DNA, the CDR3 is TGTGCCATCAGTGAGACTAGCTCCTACAATGAGCAGTTCTTC.

This clonotype was recorded at least ten times. The chain couples TRBV6-5 to TRBJ2-2; D ambiguous. Germline V CDR1 and CDR2: MNHEY, SVGAGI. Trimming removed 0 bases at V and 4 bases at J, with 12 bases between. The CDR3 runs 16 residues. Here the CDR3 reads CASSYSRLLTTGELFF. CDR3 sequence (DNA): TGTGCCAGCAGTTACTCGCGACTCCTAACCACCGGGGAGCTGTTTTTT.

This clonotype was seen only a few times. This chain uses TRBV13 with TRBJ2-2; no reliable D call. With 5 bases removed from V and 4 bases from J, the gap between germline ends came to 11 bases. Germline values: CDR1 PRHDT, CDR2 FYEKMQ (reference sequence). The CDR3 length is 14 residues. CDR3 sequence: CASSPTLPTGELFF. The CDR3 DNA reads TGTGCCAGCAGCCCGACGTTACCCACCGGGGAGCTGTTTTTT.

As regards this clonotype: A read error may account for a junction end that differs from germline. The genes are TRBV6-1 and TRBJ2-2; 8 positions agree with TRBD1. The CDR3 has 15 amino acids. Germline CDR1 MNHNS, CDR2 SASEGT. CDR3 in DNA: TGTGTCAGCAGGGTCTACAGGGGGGAAATAGGGGAGCTGTTTTTT. It codes for CVSRVYRGEIGELFF.

Ten or more counts support this clonotype. The chain links TRBV11-2 to TRBJ2-7; either TRBD1 or TRBD2 may fit D (6 bases each). The ends were cut back, 0 bases at V and 3 bases at J, with 12 bases in the middle. In germline, CDR1 is SGHAT, CDR2 FQNNGV. The CDR3 totals 15 residues. In DNA, the CDR3 is TGTGCCAGCAGCTTAGAAGGGGGGAGGAACTACGAGCAGTACTTC. Amino acids: CASSLEGGRNYEQYF.

The chain uses TRBV14 and TRBJ2-7, with TRBD2 as a possible D gene (5 bases). The germline CDR1 and CDR2 sequences are SGHDN and FVKESK. The CDR3 has 15 residues. The V end was cut by 3 bases, the J end by 5 bases, with 17 bases between. The CDR3 region has the DNA TGTGCCAGCAGCCATTCACTAGTAGCAGTTCACGAGCAGTACTTC. Its translation is CASSHSLVAVHEQYF.

This clonotype was detected once. A much larger clone lies one base from this, so it may be a read error. Here the CDR3 DNA reads TGTGTCATCAGCACTAGCGGGAGGAGCACCGGGGAGCTGTTTTTT. It yields the protein CVISTSGRSTGELFF. V and J are TRBV10-3 and TRBJ2-2, with TRBD2 identical over 12 bases. There are 15 residues in the CDR3. CDR1 is ENHRY and CDR2 is SYGVKD in the germline V gene.